This TCR beta chain was obtained from a study of blood T cell repertoires in COVID-19. Looking at the study overall: The samples span acute and convalescent COVID-19 from the United States, Italy and Spain. Nucleic acid was either cDNA or gDNA, and it came from T cells, B-cell-depleted T cells, or PBMCs.

This CDR3 spans 14 amino acids. Per germline, CDR1 SQVTM and CDR2 ANQGSEA. V lost 6 bases to trimming and J lost 2 bases; unmatched junction nucleotides: 4. Clones were sequenced by immunoSEQ multiplex PCR, and TCRdb holds only the in-frame ones, with some missing. The top ten clones hold 5.1% of a sample with over 200,000 clones, 80% of them seen once. The source is a human donor in a cohort sampled during active COVID-19. The chain uses TRBV29-1 and TRBJ1-3; 10 bases agree with TRBD1. Sequences were obtained from peripheral blood. For the CDR3, the DNA is TGCAGCGTAGGACAGGGGGTTGCTGGAAACACCATATATTTT. Encoded protein: CSVGQGVAGNTIYF.